These T cell receptor beta chains were read from a single sample in a study of identifying expanded T cells in peripheral blood. Produced via immunoSEQ multiplex PCR; TCRdb's table is partial and in-frame only. Here the sample spans 75,000 to 95,000 clones, roughly 84% being singletons. Sequenced input: blood. The receptors shown here come from a person between 18 and 69 years old in good health. The CDR3 runs from the conserved cysteine through the conserved F or W. A D gene is named only where the DNA matches it firmly. Rows give clone size only sometimes, using once, few, many, or a class for an expanded clone.

j_call	v_call	d_call	clone_size	cdr3_aa
TRBJ1-5	TRBV7-2	-	-	CASSLGGFGYQPQHF
TRBJ2-5	TRBV4-1	TRBD1	-	CASSPQGTGAEDQQETQYF
TRBJ2-1	TRBV2	-	-	CASSEEENKEGRLDNEQFF
TRBJ1-1	TRBV4-1	-	-	CASSQDLGTFAFF
TRBJ1-1	TRBV25-1	TRBD1	-	CASSARQGAEGAEAFF
TRBJ1-2	TRBV5-1	-	-	CASSLDTGTYGYTF
TRBJ2-7	TRBV2	-	once	CASGDSYEQYF
TRBJ2-1	TRBV4-3	TRBD1	-	CASSHDTHRGRRYNEQFF
TRBJ2-3	TRBV6-6	-	-	CASSHGTSTDTQYF
TRBJ1-2	TRBV7-9	-	-	CASSLSGGSYGYTF
TRBJ1-1	TRBV5-6	-	-	CASSSIGGRYTEAFF
TRBJ2-6	TRBV29-1	-	-	CSVLDSLSGANVLTF
TRBJ1-1	TRBV29-1	-	-	CSVDDSGDTEAFF
TRBJ2-2	TRBV4-3	TRBD1	once	CASSLGQDDTGELFF
TRBJ2-7	TRBV4-1	-	-	CASSQDPPPGPINEQYF
TRBJ2-1	TRBV7-3	TRBD2	-	CASSLGSSGGNEQFF
TRBJ1-2	TRBV12-5	TRBD1	-	CASGSPGTVYGYTF
TRBJ2-3	TRBV6-5	-	-	CASSSVLRLSTDTQYF
TRBJ2-7	TRBV7-2	TRBD2	-	CASSLLPRLRGGRNEQYF
TRBJ1-5	TRBV19	-	-	CASSINRVGLQPQHF
TRBJ1-2	TRBV4-3	-	-	CASSQEEGYGYTF
TRBJ1-4	TRBV7-6	-	once	CASSHLNRREKLFF
TRBJ2-5	TRBV5-6	-	-	CASSLQTRGPKETQYF
TRBJ2-7	TRBV5-5	-	-	CASSFRDTTFSYEQYF
TRBJ2-2	TRBV6-6	-	-	CASRLTGELFF
TRBJ2-3	TRBV14	-	-	CASSQRREPFTDTQYF
TRBJ2-5	TRBV2	TRBD2	-	CASSTWGGQETQYF
TRBJ1-1	TRBV29-1	-	-	CSVEWATEAFF
TRBJ2-7	TRBV25-1	-	-	CASRTEASYEQYF
TRBJ1-2	TRBV6-1	-	-	CASSERPLSGLYGYTF
TRBJ2-6	TRBV5-1	-	-	CASRHRDLRPGANVLTF
TRBJ2-7	TRBV5-1	-	-	CASSRTGTPYEQYF
TRBJ1-3	TRBV6-5	-	-	CASSGTSEELNTIYF
TRBJ2-7	TRBV15	-	-	CATSRDRHVYEQYF
TRBJ2-7	TRBV7-6	-	-	CASSLAPRQGGEQYF
TRBJ1-5	TRBV27	TRBD1	-	CASRIGTGGQPQHF
TRBJ1-1	TRBV9	-	few	CASSVGGQQNTEAFF
TRBJ1-5	TRBV7-8	-	once	CASSLRSNQPQHF
TRBJ1-4	TRBV6-1	-	-	CASSEYTGVLEKLFF